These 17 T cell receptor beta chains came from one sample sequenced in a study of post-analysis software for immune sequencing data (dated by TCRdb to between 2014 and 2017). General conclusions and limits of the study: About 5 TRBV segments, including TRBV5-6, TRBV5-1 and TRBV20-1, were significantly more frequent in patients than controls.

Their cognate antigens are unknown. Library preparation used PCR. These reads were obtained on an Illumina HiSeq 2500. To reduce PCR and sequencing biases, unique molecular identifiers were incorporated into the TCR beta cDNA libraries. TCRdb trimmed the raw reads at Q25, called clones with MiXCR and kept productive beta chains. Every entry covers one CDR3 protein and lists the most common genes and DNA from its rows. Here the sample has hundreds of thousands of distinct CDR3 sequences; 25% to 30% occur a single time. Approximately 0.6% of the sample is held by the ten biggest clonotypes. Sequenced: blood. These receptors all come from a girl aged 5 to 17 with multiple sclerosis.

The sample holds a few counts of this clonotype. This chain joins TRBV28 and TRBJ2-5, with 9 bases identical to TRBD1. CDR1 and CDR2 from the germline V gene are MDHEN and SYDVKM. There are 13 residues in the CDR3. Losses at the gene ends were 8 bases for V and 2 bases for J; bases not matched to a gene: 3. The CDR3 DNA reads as TGTGCCAGCTTCGGGACAGGGCAAGAGACCCAGTACTTC. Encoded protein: CASFGTGQETQYF.

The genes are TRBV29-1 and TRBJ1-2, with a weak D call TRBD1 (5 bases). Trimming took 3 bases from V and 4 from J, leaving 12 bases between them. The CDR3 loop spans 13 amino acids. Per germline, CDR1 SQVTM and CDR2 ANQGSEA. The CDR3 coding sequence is TGCAGCGTTGATGGGCAGGGCGTCTATGGCTACACCTTC. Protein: CSVDGQGVYGYTF.

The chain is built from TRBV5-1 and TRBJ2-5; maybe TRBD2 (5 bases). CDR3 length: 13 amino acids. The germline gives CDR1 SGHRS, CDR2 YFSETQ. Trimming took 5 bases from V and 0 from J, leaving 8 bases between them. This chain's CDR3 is CASRAGNQETQYF. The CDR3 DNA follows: TGCGCCAGCAGGGCCGGGAACCAAGAGACCCAGTACTTC. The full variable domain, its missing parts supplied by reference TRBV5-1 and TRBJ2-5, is KAGVTQTPRYLIKTRGQQVTLSCSPISGHRSVSWYQQTPGQGLQFLFEYFSETQRNKGNFPGRFSGRQFSNSRSEMNVSTLELGDSALYLCASRAGNQETQYFGPGTRLLVL.

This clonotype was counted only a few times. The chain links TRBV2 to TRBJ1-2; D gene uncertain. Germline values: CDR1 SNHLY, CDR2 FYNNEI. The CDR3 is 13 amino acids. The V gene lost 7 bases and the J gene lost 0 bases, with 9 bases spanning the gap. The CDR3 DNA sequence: TGTGCCAGCATAGCGCAGCCTAACTATGGCTACACCTTC. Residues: CASIAQPNYGYTF.

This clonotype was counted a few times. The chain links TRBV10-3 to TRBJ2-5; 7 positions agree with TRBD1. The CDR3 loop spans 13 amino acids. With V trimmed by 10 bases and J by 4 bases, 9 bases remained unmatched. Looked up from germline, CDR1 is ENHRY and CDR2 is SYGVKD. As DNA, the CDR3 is TGTGCCACCGGACAGGAATCGGGAGAGACCCAGTACTTC. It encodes CATGQESGETQYF.

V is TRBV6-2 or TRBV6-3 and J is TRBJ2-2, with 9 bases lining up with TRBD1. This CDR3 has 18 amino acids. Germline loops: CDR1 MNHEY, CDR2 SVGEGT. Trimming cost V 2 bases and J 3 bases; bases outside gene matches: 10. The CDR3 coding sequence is TGTGCCAGCAGTTACCCCAATAGGGGGACAGGGTACACCGGGGAGCTGTTTTTT. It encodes CASSYPNRGTGYTGELFF.

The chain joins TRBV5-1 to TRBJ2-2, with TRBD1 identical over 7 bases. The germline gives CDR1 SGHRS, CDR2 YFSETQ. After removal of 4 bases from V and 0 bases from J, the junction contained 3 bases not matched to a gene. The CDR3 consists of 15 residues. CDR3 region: CASSPGQPNTGELFF. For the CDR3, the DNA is TGCGCCAGCAGCCCGGGACAGCCGAACACCGGGGAGCTGTTTTTT.

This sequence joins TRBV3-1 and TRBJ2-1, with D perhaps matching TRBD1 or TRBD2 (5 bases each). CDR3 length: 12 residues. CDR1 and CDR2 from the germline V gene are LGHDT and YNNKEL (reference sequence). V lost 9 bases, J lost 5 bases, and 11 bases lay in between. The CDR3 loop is CARGPRHNEQFF. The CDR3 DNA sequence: TGTGCCAGGGGACCGCGCCACAATGAGCAGTTCTTC.

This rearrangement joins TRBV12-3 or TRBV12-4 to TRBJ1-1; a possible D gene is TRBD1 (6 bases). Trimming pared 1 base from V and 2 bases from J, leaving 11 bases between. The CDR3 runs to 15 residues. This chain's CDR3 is CASSLEAGENTEAFF. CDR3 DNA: TGTGCCAGCAGTTTAGAGGCAGGGGAAAACACTGAAGCTTTCTTT.

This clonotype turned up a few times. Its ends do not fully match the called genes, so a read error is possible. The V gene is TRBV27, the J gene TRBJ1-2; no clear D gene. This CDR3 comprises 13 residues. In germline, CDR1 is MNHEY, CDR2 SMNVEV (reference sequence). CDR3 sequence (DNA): TGTGCCAGCAGCCCCGGGAGCAACTATGACTACACCTTC. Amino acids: CASSPGSNYDYTF.

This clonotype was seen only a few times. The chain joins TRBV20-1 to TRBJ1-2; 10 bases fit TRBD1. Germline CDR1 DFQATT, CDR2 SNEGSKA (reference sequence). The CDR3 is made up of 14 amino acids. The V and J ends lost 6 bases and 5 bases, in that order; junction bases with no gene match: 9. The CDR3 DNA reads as TGCAGTGCGGAGGAAAGGACAGGGGGGTATGGCTACACCTTC. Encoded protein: CSAEERTGGYGYTF.

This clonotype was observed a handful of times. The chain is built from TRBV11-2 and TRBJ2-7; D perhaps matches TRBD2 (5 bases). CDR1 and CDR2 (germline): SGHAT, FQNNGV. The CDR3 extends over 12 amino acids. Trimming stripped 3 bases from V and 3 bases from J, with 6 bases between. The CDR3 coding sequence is TGTGCCAGCAGCTTCGGACTCTACGAGCAGTACTTC. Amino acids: CASSFGLYEQYF.

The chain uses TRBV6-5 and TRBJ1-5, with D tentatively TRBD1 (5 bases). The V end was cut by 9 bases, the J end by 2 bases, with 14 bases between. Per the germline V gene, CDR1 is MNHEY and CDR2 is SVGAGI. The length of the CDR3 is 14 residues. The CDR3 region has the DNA TGTGCCAGTAGTGGAGGGGCGGGCAATCAGCCCCAGCATTTT. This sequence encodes CASSGGAGNQPQHF.

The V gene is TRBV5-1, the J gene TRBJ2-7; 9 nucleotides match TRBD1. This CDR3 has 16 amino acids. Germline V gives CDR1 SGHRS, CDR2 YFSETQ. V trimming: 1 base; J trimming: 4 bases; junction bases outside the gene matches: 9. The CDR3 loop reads CASSLWTPDRGYEQYF. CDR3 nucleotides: TGCGCCAGCAGCTTGTGGACCCCGGACAGGGGATACGAGCAGTACTTC.

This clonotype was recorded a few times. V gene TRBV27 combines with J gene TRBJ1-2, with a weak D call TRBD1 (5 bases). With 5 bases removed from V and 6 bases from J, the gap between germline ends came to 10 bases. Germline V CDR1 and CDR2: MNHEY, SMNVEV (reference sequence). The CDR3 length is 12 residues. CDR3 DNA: TGTGCCAGCAGTCCCGCGGGGGATGGCTACACCTTC. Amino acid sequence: CASSPAGDGYTF.

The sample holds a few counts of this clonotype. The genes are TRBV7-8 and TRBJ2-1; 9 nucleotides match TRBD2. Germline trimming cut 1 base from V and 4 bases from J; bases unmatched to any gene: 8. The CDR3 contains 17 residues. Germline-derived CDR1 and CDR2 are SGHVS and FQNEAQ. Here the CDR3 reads CASSLDRGGGAYNEQFF. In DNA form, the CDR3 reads TGTGCCAGCAGCTTAGATCGGGGCGGGGGGGCTTACAATGAGCAGTTCTTC.

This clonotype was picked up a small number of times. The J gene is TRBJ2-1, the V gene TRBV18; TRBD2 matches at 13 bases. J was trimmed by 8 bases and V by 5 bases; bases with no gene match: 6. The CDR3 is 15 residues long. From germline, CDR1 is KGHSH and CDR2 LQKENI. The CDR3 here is CASSWTSGRIDEQFF. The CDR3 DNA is TGTGCCAGCTCATGGACTAGCGGGAGAATAGATGAGCAGTTCTTC.